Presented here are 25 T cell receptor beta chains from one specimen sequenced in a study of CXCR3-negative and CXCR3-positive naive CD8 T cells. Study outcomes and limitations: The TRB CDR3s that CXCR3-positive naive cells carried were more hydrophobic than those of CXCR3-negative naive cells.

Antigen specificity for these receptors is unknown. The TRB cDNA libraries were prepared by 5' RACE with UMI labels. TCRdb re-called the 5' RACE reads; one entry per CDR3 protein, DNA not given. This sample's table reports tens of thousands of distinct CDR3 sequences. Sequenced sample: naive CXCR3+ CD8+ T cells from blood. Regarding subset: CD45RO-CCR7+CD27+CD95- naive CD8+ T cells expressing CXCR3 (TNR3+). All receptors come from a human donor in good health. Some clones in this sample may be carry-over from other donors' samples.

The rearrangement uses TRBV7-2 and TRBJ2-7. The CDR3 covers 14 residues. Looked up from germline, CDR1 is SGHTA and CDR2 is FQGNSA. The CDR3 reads CASSPRGYTYEQYF. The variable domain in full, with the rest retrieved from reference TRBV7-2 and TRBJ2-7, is GAGVSQSPSNKVTEKGKDVELRCDPISGHTALYWYRQSLGQGLEFLIYFQGNSAPDKSGLPSDRFSAERTGGSVSTLTIQRTQQEDSAVYLCASSPRGYTYEQYFGPGTRLTVT.

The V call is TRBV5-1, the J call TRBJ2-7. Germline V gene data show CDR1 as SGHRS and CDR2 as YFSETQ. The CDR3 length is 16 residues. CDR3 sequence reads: CASSLDTFSPSYEQYF.

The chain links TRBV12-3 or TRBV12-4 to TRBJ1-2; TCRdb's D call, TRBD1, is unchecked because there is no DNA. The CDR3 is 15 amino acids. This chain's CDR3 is CASTEWSDRGGGYTF.

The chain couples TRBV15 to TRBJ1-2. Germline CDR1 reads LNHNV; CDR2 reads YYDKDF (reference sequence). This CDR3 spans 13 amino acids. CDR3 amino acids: CATNSGDNYGYTF.

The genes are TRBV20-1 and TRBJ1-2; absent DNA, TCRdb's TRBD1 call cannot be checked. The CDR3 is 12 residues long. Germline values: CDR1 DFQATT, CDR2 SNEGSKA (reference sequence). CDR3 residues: CSAEQGTDGYTF.

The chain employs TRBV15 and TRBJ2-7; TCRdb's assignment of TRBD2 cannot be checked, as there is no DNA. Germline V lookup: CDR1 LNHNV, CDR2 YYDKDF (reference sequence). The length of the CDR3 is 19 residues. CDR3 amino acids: CATSRDGAGTSGRSYEQYF.

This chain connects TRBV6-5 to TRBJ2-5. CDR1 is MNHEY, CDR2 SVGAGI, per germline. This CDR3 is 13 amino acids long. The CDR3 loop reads CASSYLGQETQYF.

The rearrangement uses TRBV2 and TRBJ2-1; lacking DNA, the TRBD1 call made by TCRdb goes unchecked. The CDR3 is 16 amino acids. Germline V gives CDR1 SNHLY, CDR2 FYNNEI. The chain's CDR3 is CASYRSTGISYNEQFF.

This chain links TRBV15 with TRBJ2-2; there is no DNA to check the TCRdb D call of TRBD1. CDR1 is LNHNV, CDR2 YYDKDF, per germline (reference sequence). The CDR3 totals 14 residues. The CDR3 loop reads CATSRPRGAGELFF.

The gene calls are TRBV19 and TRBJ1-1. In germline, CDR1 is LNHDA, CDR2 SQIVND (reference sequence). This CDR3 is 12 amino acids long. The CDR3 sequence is CASSIEGTEAFF.

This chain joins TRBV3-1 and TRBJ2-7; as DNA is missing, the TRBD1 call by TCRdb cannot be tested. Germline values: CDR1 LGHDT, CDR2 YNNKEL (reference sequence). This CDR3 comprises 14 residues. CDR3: CASSPDRLNYEQYF.

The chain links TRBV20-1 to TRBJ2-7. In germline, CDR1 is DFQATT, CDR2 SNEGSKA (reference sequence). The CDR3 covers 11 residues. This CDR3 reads CSARDYYEQYF.

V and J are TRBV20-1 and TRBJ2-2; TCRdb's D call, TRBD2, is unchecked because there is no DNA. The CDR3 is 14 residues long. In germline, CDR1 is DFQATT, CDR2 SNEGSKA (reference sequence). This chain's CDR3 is CSARRLAGTGELFF.

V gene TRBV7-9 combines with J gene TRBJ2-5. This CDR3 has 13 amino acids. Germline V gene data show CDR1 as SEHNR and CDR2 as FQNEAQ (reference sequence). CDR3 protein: CASIGILQETQYF.

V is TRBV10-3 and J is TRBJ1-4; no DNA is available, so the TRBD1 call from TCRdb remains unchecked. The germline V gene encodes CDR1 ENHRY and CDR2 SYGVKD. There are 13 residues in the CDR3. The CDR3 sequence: CATTGTANEKLFF.

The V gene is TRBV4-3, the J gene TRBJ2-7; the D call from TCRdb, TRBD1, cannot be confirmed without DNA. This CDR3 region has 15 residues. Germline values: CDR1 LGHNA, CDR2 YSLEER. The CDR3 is CASSQARTGSYEQYF.

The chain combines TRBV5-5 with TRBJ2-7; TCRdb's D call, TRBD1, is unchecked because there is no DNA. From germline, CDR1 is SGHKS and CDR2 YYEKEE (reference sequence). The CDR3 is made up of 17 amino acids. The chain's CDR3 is CASSLVSAGVNRYEQYF.

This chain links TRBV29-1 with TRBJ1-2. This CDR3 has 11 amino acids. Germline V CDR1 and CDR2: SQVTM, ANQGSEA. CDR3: CSVVSLYGYTF.

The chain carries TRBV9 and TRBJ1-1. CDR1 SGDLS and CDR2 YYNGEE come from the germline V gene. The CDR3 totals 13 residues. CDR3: CASSVGRSSEAFF. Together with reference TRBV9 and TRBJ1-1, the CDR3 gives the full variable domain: DSGVTQTPKHLITATGQRVTLRCSPRSGDLSVYWYQQSLDQGLQFLIQYYNGEERAKGNILERFSAQQFPDLHSELNLSSLELGDSALYFCASSVGRSSEAFFGQGTRLTVV.

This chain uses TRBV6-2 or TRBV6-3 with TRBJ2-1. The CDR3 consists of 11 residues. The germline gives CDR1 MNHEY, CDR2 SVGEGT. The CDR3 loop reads CASSYSDEQFF.

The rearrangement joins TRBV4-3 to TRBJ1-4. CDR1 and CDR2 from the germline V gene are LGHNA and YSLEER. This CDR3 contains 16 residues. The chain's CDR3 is CASSQETAVADEKLFF.

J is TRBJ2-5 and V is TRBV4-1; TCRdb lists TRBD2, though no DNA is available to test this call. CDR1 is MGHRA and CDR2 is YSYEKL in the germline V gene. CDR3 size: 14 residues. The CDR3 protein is CASILGELQETQYF.

The CDR3 region is CASSQWAGAYEQYF. The chain is built from TRBV4-3 and TRBJ2-7. The germline gives CDR1 LGHNA, CDR2 YSLEER. This CDR3 comprises 14 residues.

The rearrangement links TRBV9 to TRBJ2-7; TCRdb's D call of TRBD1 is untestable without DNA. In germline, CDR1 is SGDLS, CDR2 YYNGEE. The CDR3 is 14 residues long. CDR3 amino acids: CASSATGGAYEQYF.

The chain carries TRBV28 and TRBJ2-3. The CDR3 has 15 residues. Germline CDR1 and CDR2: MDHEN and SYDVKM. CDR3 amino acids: CASSLGSVGTDTQYF.